The entry below describes one TCR beta chain. Both TRBC1 and TRBC2 were covered by a beta constant-region primer of two equimolar oligonucleotides. TCRdb itself ran the UMI-ligation and nested PCR reads through MiXCR, one entry per CDR3 protein. The table shows thousands of distinct CDR3 sequences, with 7.3% occurring only once. This CDR3 region has 15 residues. With 5 bases clipped from V and 9 bases from J, the junction kept 11 bases outside the gene matches. Germline V lookup: CDR1 KGHDR, CDR2 SFDVKD. The entry originates in a study of naive and memory T cell subsets. This receptor was obtained from a human donor in good health. Material: effector memory CD8+ T cells from blood. Described subset: effector memory, CD45RA- CD27-. The chain is built from TRBV24-1 and TRBJ2-1, with TRBD1 identical over 8 bases. The CDR3 loop is CATSAPGQDNGEQFF. DNA of the CDR3: TGTGCCACCAGTGCCCCGGGACAGGATAATGGTGAGCAGTTCTTC.